A selection of T cell receptor beta chains follows, all from one sample in a study of beta chain features in type 1 diabetes. Produced via immunoSEQ multiplex PCR; TCRdb's table is partial and in-frame only. The table has roughly 240,000 clones, about 71% seen once. The specimen sequenced was naive CD4+ T cells from blood. Source of these receptors: a man aged 25 to 40 in good health. The CDR3 runs from the conserved cysteine through the conserved F or W. A D gene is named only where the DNA matches it firmly. Clone size is shown for a subset of rows, as once, few, many or a class of expanded clone.

v_gene,abundance,d_gene,j_gene,len,CDR3nt,CDR3aa
TRBV7-2,-,TRBD2,TRBJ2-3,16,TGTGCCAGCAGCTTCCGGACTAGCGGGAGCTCAGATACGCAGTATTTT,CASSFRTSGSSDTQYF
TRBV25-1,-,-,TRBJ2-3,13,TGTGCCAGCAGTGAGCGGTTTAGAGATACGCAGTATTTT,CASSERFRDTQYF
TRBV14,-,-,TRBJ2-2,15,TGTGCCAGCAGCCAAGAACCCAGGGCGGGCGGGGAGCTGTTTTTT,CASSQEPRAGGELFF
TRBV7-9,-,TRBD2,TRBJ2-5,15,TGTGCCAGCAGCTACGGGACTAGCGGACGAGAGACCCAGTACTTC,CASSYGTSGRETQYF
TRBV4-3,-,TRBD1,TRBJ2-7,12,TGCGCCCCCCGACAGGGGGCTCACGAGCAGTACTTC,CAPRQGAHEQYF
TRBV11-2,-,-,TRBJ2-5,13,TGTGCCAGCAGCTTAGGGGCCAAAGAGACCCAGTACTTC,CASSLGAKETQYF
TRBV2,-,-,TRBJ2-1,15,TGTGCCAGCAGTGCCAAGGAAGCCTCCTACAATGAGCAGTTCTTC,CASSAKEASYNEQFF
TRBV30,-,-,TRBJ1-2,11,TGTGCCTGGACCGGGACCAGAGGTTACACCTTC,CAWTGTRGYTF
TRBV29-1,-,-,TRBJ1-2,11,TGCAGCGTCTCCGACCTAGATGGCTACACCTTC,CSVSDLDGYTF
TRBV16,few,TRBD1,TRBJ2-4,12,TGTGCCAGCGGGGACAGCCAAAACATTCAGTACTTC,CASGDSQNIQYF
TRBV5-1,-,TRBD1,TRBJ2-3,15,TGCGCCAGCGGGCCGGGACAGGGGGCCACAGATACGCAGTATTTT,CASGPGQGATDTQYF
TRBV30,few,-,TRBJ2-1,12,TGTGCCTGGAGCCGGACGGCCGATGAGCAGTTCTTC,CAWSRTADEQFF
TRBV9,-,-,TRBJ2-5,14,TGTGCCAGCAGCGCCGCTCCAGGGTTAAGGGCCCAGTACTTC,CASSAAPGLRAQYF
TRBV15,-,-,TRBJ1-2,15,TGTGCCACCAGCACCTCAGGGGAAGCTAACTATGGCTACACCTTC,CATSTSGEANYGYTF
TRBV29-1,-,TRBD1,TRBJ1-2,14,TGCAGCGCGGACATCAGGGGGCGGAACTATGGCTACACCTTC,CSADIRGRNYGYTF
TRBV30,-,-,TRBJ2-7,11,TGTGCCTGGAAGCAGGCCTACGAGCAGTACTTC,CAWKQAYEQYF
TRBV30,once,-,TRBJ1-5,13,TGTGCCTGGAGTGTAGCAGGGAATCAGCCCCAGCATTTT,CAWSVAGNQPQHF
TRBV4-3,-,TRBD2,TRBJ2-1,15,TGCGCCAGCAGCCAACTAGCGGGAGGGAGGGATGAGCAGTTCTTC,CASSQLAGGRDEQFF
TRBV4-1,-,-,TRBJ1-2,14,TGCGCCAGCAGCCAAGCCGGGACGGACTATGGCTACACCTTC,CASSQAGTDYGYTF
TRBV25-1,-,TRBD1,TRBJ1-2,16,TGTGCCAGCAGTGCACAGGGGGCGAACCGAGCCTATGGCTACACCTTC,CASSAQGANRAYGYTF
TRBV30,-,TRBD1,TRBJ1-5,18,TGTGCCTGGAGTACCACGCCGGGACAGGGAAAGAGCAATCAGCCCCAGCATTTT,CAWSTTPGQGKSNQPQHF
TRBV7-2,-,-,TRBJ2-2,14,TGTGCCAGCAGCTTAGAGTTTAACACCGGGGAGCTGTTTTTT,CASSLEFNTGELFF
TRBV6-5,-,-,TRBJ2-1,12,TGTGCCAGCAGGTCACGGGGATGGGAGCAGTTCTTC,CASRSRGWEQFF
TRBV7-2,-,-,TRBJ2-5,15,TGTGCCAGCAGCTTCCGTAGGGGGACGGGGGAGACCCAGTACTTC,CASSFRRGTGETQYF
TRBV10-3,few,-,TRBJ2-3,13,TGTGCCATCAGTGAGGGTCTCACAGATACGCAGTATTTT,CAISEGLTDTQYF
TRBV29-1,-,-,TRBJ1-1,12,TGCAGCGCCAACAGGGATCACACTGAAGCTTTCTTT,CSANRDHTEAFF
TRBV9,-,-,TRBJ2-5,13,TGTGCCAGCAGCGAAAGACTTGAAGAGACCCAGTACTTC,CASSERLEETQYF
TRBV5-4,-,-,TRBJ2-7,15,TGTGCCAGCAGCTTGGGGACGGTGGTCTCCTACGAGCAGTACTTC,CASSLGTVVSYEQYF
TRBV29-1,-,-,TRBJ1-1,11,TGCAGCGTTGCCGGGACGGTGGGAGCTTTCTTT,CSVAGTVGAFF
TRBV6-6,-,-,TRBJ2-5,14,TGTGCCAGCAGTGACGGACGGGAACGAGAGACCCAGTACTTC,CASSDGRERETQYF
TRBV2,-,TRBD1,TRBJ2-5,11,TGTGCCAGGGAACAGGGGGGGACCCAGTACTTC,CAREQGGTQYF
TRBV29-1,-,-,TRBJ2-1,11,TGCAGCGCCGCCGCCTGGGATGAGCAGTTCTTC,CSAAAWDEQFF
TRBV29-1,few,-,TRBJ2-3,13,TGCAGCGTTGTCGCCTCCGGCACAGATACGCAGTATTTT,CSVVASGTDTQYF
TRBV29-1,few,-,TRBJ1-1,13,TGCAGCGTCGCCCTGATCATGAACACTGAAGCTTTCTTT,CSVALIMNTEAFF
TRBV9,-,-,TRBJ2-1,15,TGTGCCAGCAGCGTAGACCTTGGCTCCTACAATGAGCAGTTCTTC,CASSVDLGSYNEQFF
TRBV30,-,-,TRBJ1-2,13,TGTGCCTGGAGTGAGGCGGAGATCTATGGCTACACCTTC,CAWSEAEIYGYTF
TRBV25-1,-,-,TRBJ2-3,15,TGTGCCAGCAGTGAATATAGCGGAAACACAGATACGCAGTATTTT,CASSEYSGNTDTQYF
TRBV14,few,-,TRBJ2-5,11,TGTGCCAGCAGCCAGCAAGAGACCCAGTACTTC,CASSQQETQYF
TRBV15,-,-,TRBJ2-1,14,TGTGCCACCAGCAAGTCAGGGGCGGTAGGTGAGCAGTTCTTC,CATSKSGAVGEQFF
TRBV10-3,-,TRBD2,TRBJ2-5,13,TGTGCCATCAGTGGGGGGGGGCAAGAGACCCAGTACTTC,CAISGGGQETQYF
TRBV7-9,-,-,TRBJ1-5,13,TGTGCCAGCAGCTTCTCGGGAGGTCAGCCCCAGCATTTT,CASSFSGGQPQHF
TRBV30,-,-,TRBJ2-2,15,TGTGCCTGGAGCGCACCGGGACACAACACCGGGGAGCTGTTTTTT,CAWSAPGHNTGELFF
TRBV5-1,-,TRBD2,TRBJ2-1,18,TGCGCCAGCAGGGCGGGACTAGCGGGGACAAGCTCCTACAATGAGCAGTTCTTC,CASRAGLAGTSSYNEQFF
TRBV30,-,-,TRBJ1-1,15,TGTGCCTGGAGCAATCAAGGACTAGGTAGCACTGAAGCTTTCTTT,CAWSNQGLGSTEAFF
TRBV29-1,-,TRBD2,TRBJ2-5,14,TGCAGCGTGGGGACTAGCGGGAGGGCAGAGACCCAGTACTTC,CSVGTSGRAETQYF
TRBV4-2,-,-,TRBJ2-4,17,TGTGCCAGCAGCCCCCTGGCCTCGACGACAGCCAAAAACATTCAGTACTTC,CASSPLASTTAKNIQYF
TRBV6-5,-,TRBD2,TRBJ2-5,15,TGTGCCAGCAGTCGTGGGAAACTAGCGCTCACGACCCAGTACTTC,CASSRGKLALTTQYF
TRBV29-1,-,-,TRBJ1-3,15,TGCAGCGTGGGCCGGGACTCGATCTCTGGAAACACCATATATTTT,CSVGRDSISGNTIYF
TRBV30,-,-,TRBJ2-1,13,TGTGCCTGGAGTGGGGACGGCTACAATGAGCAGTTCTTC,CAWSGDGYNEQFF
TRBV5-1,-,-,TRBJ2-1,15,TGCGCCAGCAGCTTCGGGACTTATACCTACAATGAGCAGTTCTTC,CASSFGTYTYNEQFF
TRBV30,few,-,TRBJ2-4,12,TGTGCCTGCACACCGGCAGATAACATTCAGTACTTC,CACTPADNIQYF
TRBV30,few,-,TRBJ1-2,12,TGTGCCTGGAGCCCAGCCCCGGGAGGCTACACCTTC,CAWSPAPGGYTF
TRBV5-4,once,TRBD2,TRBJ2-3,18,TGTGCCAGCAGCTTGGCCTCGCTAGCGGGAGGGACAACAGATACGCAGTATTTT,CASSLASLAGGTTDTQYF